A single T cell receptor (beta chain) is shown here with its context. This sample is part of a study of brain T cells in children with intractable seizures. Sequenced by immunoSEQ multiplex PCR; TCRdb stores in-frame clones only, minus some. The sample has about 320,000 clones; more than 85% are singletons. This CDR3 comprises 14 residues. V lost 3 bases to trimming and J lost 3 bases, with 11 bases between them. Germline V gene lookup returns CDR1 MNHEY and CDR2 SVGAGI. Time point described: blood from clinic visit 5 months post-surgery; TSC patient then seizure free. This chain joins TRBV6-5 and TRBJ1-1; possibly TRBD1 for D (6 bases). The clonotype originates from a boy younger than two with tuberous sclerosis and intractable seizures. The specimen was peripheral blood, collected 5 to 6 months after surgery. The CDR3 spells CASSYRGRDTEAFF. The CDR3 nucleotides are TGTGCCAGCAGTTATCGGGGGCGGGACACTGAAGCTTTCTTT.